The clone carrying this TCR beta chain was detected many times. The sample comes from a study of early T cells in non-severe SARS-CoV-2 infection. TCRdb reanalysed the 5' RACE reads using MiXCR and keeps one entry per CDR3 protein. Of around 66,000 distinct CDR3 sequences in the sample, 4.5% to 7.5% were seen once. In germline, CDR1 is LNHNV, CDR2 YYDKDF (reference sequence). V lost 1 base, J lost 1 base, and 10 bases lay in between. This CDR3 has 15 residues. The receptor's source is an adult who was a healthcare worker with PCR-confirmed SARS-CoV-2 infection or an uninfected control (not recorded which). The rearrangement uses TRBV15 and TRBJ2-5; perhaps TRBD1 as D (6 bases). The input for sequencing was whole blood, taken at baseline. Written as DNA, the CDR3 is TGTGCCACCAGCAGAGCCACAGGGCCCCAAGAGACCCAGTACTTC. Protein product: CATSRATGPQETQYF. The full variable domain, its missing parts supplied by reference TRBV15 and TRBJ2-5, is DAMVIQNPRYQVTQFGKPVTLSCSQTLNHNVMYWYQQKSSQAPKLLFHYYDKDFNNEADTPDNFQSRRPNTSFCFLDIRSPGLGDTAMYLCATSRATGPQETQYFGPGTRLLVL.